The sequence of this T cell receptor (beta chain) was determined in a study of blood T cell repertoires in COVID-19 (dated by TCRdb to between 2020 and 2021). Turning to the overall study: Collaborator samples came from the United States, Italy and Spain and covered acute and convalescent phases of COVID-19. The prospective study material was composed of cDNA or gDNA derived from T cells, B-cell-depleted T cells, or PBMCs. Subjects who had been exposed to COVID-19, were actively infected with it, or had recovered from it provided the deeply sampled blood TCRbeta repertoires that made up the dataset. The repertoires were released in a freely available public database intended as a resource for research on the immune response to SARS-CoV-2. The samples were drawn from two sources: the first 160 participants of the ongoing ImmuneRACE study, and 1,000 to 1,500 subjects contributed by 6 global collaborators. Sample metadata almost always included a de-identified subject ID, COVID-19 status, age in years and sex. Where HLA class I and class II types were available, the types were taken from metadata supplied by the sample provider, not from assay-based typing. Results and caveats for the whole study, not just this receptor: Clinical and demographic metadata were provided uncurated, with the amount varying by source and participant.

V sheds 2 bases and J sheds 4 bases, leaving 13 bases between their ends. The CDR3 goes from the cysteine to the phenylalanine over 15 residues. The read is trimmed to its CDR3 DNA, 45 bases read in frame from base 1. The germline V gene (reference sequence) provides CDR1 SEHNR and CDR2 FQNEAQ. To note about this clone: Its antigen is still unknown. No quality values exist for individual bases; no much larger clone is one base distant.

TCRbeta CDR3 regions were amplified from genomic DNA by means of the immunoSEQ Assay, a bias-controlled multiplex PCR. From the authors' description of their analysis: Nucleated cell counts per sample were estimated from amplification of reference gene primers within the assay. To quantify the absolute abundance of each unique TCRbeta CDR3 rearrangement, sequence reads were collapsed and filtered. For each sample, productive Simpson clonality was calculated as the square root of Simpson's diversity index over productive rearrangements. The source is immuneACCESS, and TCRdb retained only in-frame sequences with V and J called. Part of the clones is not carried over; for the studies checked, unresolved V genes explain less than half of this, and the remainder is unexplained. V and J calls and clone size are those listed in that table; D and trimming were worked out from the DNA. Across this sample there are 280,000 or so clones, with around 85% seen only once. The ten largest clones represent over 2% of the sample.

Samples from volunteer blood donors who had recovered from COVID-19 were contributed by a second Seattle source. Each collaborating institution followed its own protocols to collect whole blood in K2EDTA tubes. Collaborator samples were shipped for TCRbeta analysis as frozen whole blood, isolated PBMCs, or DNA extracted from either sample type. Sequencing was done on a sample of peripheral blood. The sequence was collected from a young woman who had recovered from COVID-19. The sequence links TRBV7-9 to TRBJ2-3; no D gene is confidently identified. The sequence in DNA is TGTGCCAGCAGCTTAAATGTGGCAGGCCCAGATACGCAGTATTTT. The resulting protein is CASSLNVAGPDTQYF.